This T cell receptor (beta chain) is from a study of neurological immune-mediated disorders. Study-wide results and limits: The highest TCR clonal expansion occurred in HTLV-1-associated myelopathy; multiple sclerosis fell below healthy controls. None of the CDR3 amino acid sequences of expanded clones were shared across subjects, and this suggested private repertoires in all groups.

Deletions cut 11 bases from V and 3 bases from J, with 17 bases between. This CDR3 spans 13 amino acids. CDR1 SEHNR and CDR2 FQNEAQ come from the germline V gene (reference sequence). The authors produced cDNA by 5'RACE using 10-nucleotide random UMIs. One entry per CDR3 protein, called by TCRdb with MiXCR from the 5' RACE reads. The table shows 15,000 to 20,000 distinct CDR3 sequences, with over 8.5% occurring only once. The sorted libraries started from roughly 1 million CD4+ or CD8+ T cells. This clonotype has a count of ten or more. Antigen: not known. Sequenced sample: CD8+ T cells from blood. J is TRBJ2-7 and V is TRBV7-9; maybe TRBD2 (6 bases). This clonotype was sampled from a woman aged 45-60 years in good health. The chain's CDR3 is CAGGPSGVYEQYF. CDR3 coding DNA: TGTGCCGGAGGGCCGTCCGGAGTCTACGAGCAGTACTTC.